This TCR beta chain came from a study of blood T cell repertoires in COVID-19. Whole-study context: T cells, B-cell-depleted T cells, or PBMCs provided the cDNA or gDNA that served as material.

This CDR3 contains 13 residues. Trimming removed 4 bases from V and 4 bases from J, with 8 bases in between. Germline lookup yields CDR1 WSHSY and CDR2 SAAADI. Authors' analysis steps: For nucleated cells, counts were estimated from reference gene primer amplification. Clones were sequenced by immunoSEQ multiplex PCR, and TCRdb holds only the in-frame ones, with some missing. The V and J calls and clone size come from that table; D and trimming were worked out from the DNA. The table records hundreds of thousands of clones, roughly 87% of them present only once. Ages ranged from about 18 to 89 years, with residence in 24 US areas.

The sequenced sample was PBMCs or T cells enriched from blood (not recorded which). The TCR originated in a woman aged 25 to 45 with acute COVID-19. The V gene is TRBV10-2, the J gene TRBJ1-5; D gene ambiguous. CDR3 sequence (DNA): TGCGCCAGCAGTGCTAACCTTAATCAGCCCCAGCATTTT. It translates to CASSANLNQPQHF.